These 9 T cell receptor beta chains share one sample of origin, sequenced in a study of Ad26.COV2.S vaccination and SARS-CoV-2 variants. TCRdb keeps only in-frame clones here, not all; method: immunoSEQ multiplex PCR. The table shows about 350,000 clones, with around 92% occurring only once. The sample in question was peripheral blood, obtained after recovery from COVID-19. These receptors were obtained from a human donor who had recovered from COVID-19.

The V call is TRBV6-5, the J call TRBJ1-6, with D uncertain. The germline CDR1 and CDR2 sequences are MNHEY and SVGAGI. Trimming pared 2 bases from V and 8 bases from J, leaving 10 bases between. This CDR3 is built from 14 residues. CDR3: CASSYGTTHSPLHF. The CDR3 coding sequence is TGTGCCAGCAGTTACGGAACTACCCATTCACCCCTCCACTTT.

The rearrangement uses TRBV5-6 and TRBJ1-2; 8 nucleotides agree with TRBD1. The V gene end was trimmed by 5 bases and the J gene end by 2 bases; junction bases not matched to a gene: 8. CDR1 SGHDT and CDR2 YYEEEE come from the germline V gene. The CDR3 covers 15 residues. This CDR3 is CASRYRDRPNYGYTF. The CDR3 DNA is TGTGCCAGCAGGTATCGGGACAGGCCGAACTATGGCTACACCTTC.

The J gene is TRBJ2-3, the V gene TRBV10-3; 8 positions agree with TRBD1. The J segment lost 2 bases and the V segment lost 6 bases, leaving 28 bases of the junction unmatched. Germline V CDR1 and CDR2: ENHRY, SYGVKD. The CDR3 consists of 22 residues. The CDR3 DNA reads TGTGCCATCAGACAAAATCAGGGGGCCGTTTTTCGCGTCCTCGCCTACACAGATACGCAGTATTTT. It codes for CAIRQNQGAVFRVLAYTDTQYF.

About this clone itself: A read error may account for a junction end that differs from germline. This chain joins TRBV9 and TRBJ2-7; D is undetermined. The CDR3 sequence is 16 residues long. In germline, CDR1 is SGDLS, CDR2 YYNGEE. As DNA, the CDR3 is TGTGCCAGCACCGAAGGTTGGCATTCCTCCTCCCACGAGCAGTACTTC. This gives the protein CASTEGWHSSSHEQYF.

The V call is TRBV25-1, the J call TRBJ1-5; unclear D gene. Trimming took 3 bases from V and 15 from J, leaving 15 bases between them. This CDR3 comprises 12 residues. The V gene's germline CDR1 is MGHDK and CDR2 SYGVNS. In nucleotides, the CDR3 is TGTGCCAGCAGTGACGCCCGAGGTCGATGGCATTTT. Protein product: CASSDARGRWHF.

This chain connects TRBV10-2 to TRBJ2-5; D is uncertain. Between the trimmed V and J ends, which lost 0 bases and 8 bases, there was a span of 13 bases. The germline gives CDR1 WSHSY, CDR2 SAAADI. This CDR3 spans 14 amino acids. CDR3 sequence (DNA): TGCGCCAGCAGTGAGTCGAGTGGTATCGAAACCCAGTACTTC. The encoded protein is CASSESSGIETQYF.

The rearrangement uses TRBV7-6 and TRBJ2-3, with TRBD2 matching over 7 bases. The CDR3 has 14 amino acids. V trimming: 5 bases; J trimming: 4 bases; junction bases outside the gene matches: 6. CDR1 SGHVS and CDR2 FNYEAQ come from the germline V gene. CDR3 DNA sequence: TGTGCCAGCAGCCCCCCCGGGGGGTCAGATACGCAGTATTTT. Translated, it gives CASSPPGGSDTQYF.

This chain connects TRBV14 to TRBJ1-1, with TRBD1 identical over 8 bases. Germline V gene data show CDR1 as SGHDN and CDR2 as FVKESK. The CDR3 length is 14 residues. Trimming removed 4 bases from V and 3 bases from J; junction bases left unmatched: 4. CDR3 protein: CASSPGQAYTEAFF. In DNA form, the CDR3 reads TGTGCCAGCAGCCCGGGACAGGCTTACACTGAAGCTTTCTTT.

This clone was observed once. This chain links TRBV5-1 with TRBJ2-2; no reliable D call. Germline CDR1 is SGHRS and CDR2 is YFSETQ. V lost 2 bases to trimming and J lost 5 bases, with 10 bases between them. The CDR3 is 14 residues long. Here the CDR3 DNA reads TGCGCCAGCAGCTTTCCTAGTGGTACCGGGGAGCTGTTTTTT. It encodes CASSFPSGTGELFF.